The present entry profiles one TCR beta chain with its context. Which antigen it targets is not known. No clone much larger than this one lies a single base away; base qualities are absent. This specimen comes from a study of T cells in Graves' hyperthyroidism and ophthalmopathy (dated by TCRdb to between 2018 and 2020). Looking at the study overall: Peripheral blood was sampled at the time of initial diagnosis, prior to any treatment. Prospective prediction of ophthalmopathy was tested in an independent validation cohort consisting of roughly 19 hyperthyroidism patients and about 17 patients who later progressed to ophthalmopathy. After sampling, hyperthyroidism patients received methimazole starting at 30 mg daily, and ophthalmopathy patients received high-dose intravenous methylprednisolone. According to the paper, TCR Vbeta CDR3 sequencing was carried out on 135 peripheral blood samples, which came from 40 to 45 ophthalmopathy, approximately 78 hyperthyroidism and 17 progressor patients. TCR V-J signatures able to tell the groups apart were searched for in a discovery cohort of some 100 patients, of whom roughly 42 had Graves' ophthalmopathy and about 60 had stable Graves' hyperthyroidism. The study also compared thyroid tissue and blood T-cell repertoires from five or six Graves' hyperthyroidism patients. For training and testing, the 100 or so patients in the discovery cohort were randomly divided in a 7:3 ratio.

Moderately to severely active disease, a Clinical Activity Score of at least 3, a NOSPECS grade of at least 4, and a duration under 3 months were present in ophthalmopathy patients. Exclusion was applied to patients with uncontrolled infections, other autoimmune diseases, pregnancy or lactation. Diagnoses relied on clinical symptoms, serum thyroxine and TRAb, thyroid ultrasound and orbital computed tomography. Ficoll-Paque density gradient centrifugation was used to isolate PBMCs from around 10 ml of fresh peripheral blood. Total RNA was extracted with Trizol reagent, and quality was checked on an Agilent 2100 Bioanalyzer. Here is what the overall study found, with its caveats: A model built on a 13 V-J signature distinguished ophthalmopathy from stable hyperthyroidism, reaching 87.88% sensitivity and about 81% specificity in cross-validation and 80%/75% in testing. No statistical method was used to fix the sample size in advance, and group allocation was not hidden from the investigators. In validation, progression to ophthalmopathy was predicted by the model with more than 65% sensitivity and nearly 75% specificity, a median of approximately 6.5 months before onset. Blood samples also contained most of the expanded thyroid clonotypes (frequency above 0.001), which suggests that blood repertoires may reflect thyroid immune responses.

The TCR beta CDR3 regions were amplified from RNA transcripts. A first-round RT-PCR of the TCR CDR3 used the HTBI primer set with the Qiagen OneStep RT-PCR kit. Libraries were constructed in a second round of multiplex PCR, after which size selection and purification were performed. The libraries were sequenced on an Illumina HiSeq2000 using paired-end 100 bp reads. The published analysis was carried out like this. Raw data were processed with SOAPnuke, discarding reads with adapters, uncalled bases, mean Phred below 15, or no exact constant-primer or identifier match. COPE v1.2.5 was used to merge high-quality paired reads, and clonotypes were defined as unique nucleotide sequences. MiTCR v1.1 was used to align the clonotypes against IMGT TRBV, TRBD and TRBJ reference segments. Analysis was restricted to V-J combinations with a frequency above 0.0001, which covered 98% to 99.2% of repertoires. A TCS score was defined as the ratio between F50 (clonal expansion) and ExV (chaos), using BLOSUM62-based TCRdist between CDR3 peptides within each V-J. Welch's t-statistics and random forest reduced 514 V-J features to 10 to 15, which were used in a naive Bayes classifier (R e1071). TCRdb applied fastp at Q25 and MiXCR to the public reads, then kept only in-frame beta chains. Entries are consolidated by CDR3 protein sequence, retaining the most common genes and DNA. The V and J calls, along with clone size, are taken from TCRdb and not from the paper's own processing. The sample table lists hundreds of thousands of distinct CDR3 sequences, approximately 15% of them with a count of one. The biggest ten clones account for roughly 3.3% of the sample.

Germline trimming amounts to 5 bases on V and 3 bases on J, with 7 as the count of junction bases outside the gene matches. CDR1 is given as MNHNS and CDR2 as SASEGT, both from the germline V gene. From the cysteine up to the phenylalanine, the CDR3 has a length of 14 residues. Just the 42-base CDR3 DNA is kept, in frame starting at base 1. The origin of this receptor is a woman between 35 and 50 years old with Graves' ophthalmopathy. The V and J segments used are TRBV6-1 and TRBJ2-7, and TRBD1 matches 7 of the central bases. The specimen was blood. The CDR3 protein: CASSYPTGSYEQYF. The DNA sequence follows: TGTGCCAGCAGTTATCCGACAGGGAGCTACGAGCAGTACTTC.